This T cell receptor beta chain is from a study of blood T cell repertoires in COVID-19. Across the study: The origin of the acute and convalescent COVID-19 samples was the United States, Italy and Spain. T cells, B-cell-depleted T cells, or PBMCs provided the cDNA or gDNA that served as material.

As processed by the authors: From reference gene primer amplification, estimates of nucleated cell counts were derived. The method was immunoSEQ multiplex PCR; TCRdb's version includes in-frame clones alone and lacks a portion of them. V, J and clone size derive from that table, while D and trimming were established from the DNA sequence. The sample contains around 250,000 clones, 86% of which appear only once. Germline V gene data show CDR1 as MNHEY and CDR2 as SVGAGI. Trimming removed 6 bases at V and 7 bases at J, with 12 bases between. This CDR3 spans 12 amino acids. The material sequenced was peripheral blood. The chain has TRBV6-5 and TRBJ1-1; D unresolved. This TCR was recovered from a man between 18 and 35 years old with active or convalescent COVID-19. The CDR3 spells CASSSVLHEAFF. The DNA of the CDR3 is TGTGCCAGCAGCTCCGTACTACATGAAGCTTTCTTT.